This T cell receptor beta chain comes out of a study of Graves' ophthalmopathy and Graves' hyperthyroidism. As to this clonotype: With a much larger clone just one base away, this may be a read error.

This CDR3 contains 15 residues. The germline V gene has CDR1 DFQATT and CDR2 SNEGSKA (reference sequence). The authors amplified TCR beta CDR3 regions, and they did so from RNA transcripts for repertoire sequencing. HTBI-primed first-round RT-PCR preceded second-round multiplex PCR. TCRdb re-called the multiplex PCR reads through MiXCR, storing one row per CDR3 protein. The sample records over a million distinct CDR3 sequences, about 35% being singletons. Aged 18 to 65, the patients with hyperthyroidism had under 2 months' duration and were newly diagnosed. The sequence was obtained from an adult man with Graves' hyperthyroidism. The sample comprised peripheral blood or thyroid tissue (not recorded which). The chain recombines TRBV20-1 with TRBJ1-5; unclear D gene. The CDR3 loop is CSARDPEGGNQSQHF. As DNA, the CDR3 is TGCAGTGCTAGAGATCCGGAAGGTGGCAATCAGTCCCAGCATTTT.